This is a list of T cell receptor beta chains from one sample in a study of CD8 T cells in ankylosing spondylitis. TCRdb used MiXCR to reprocess the 5' RACE reads, holding one entry per CDR3 protein. The sample records roughly 69,000 distinct CDR3 sequences, over 4% being singletons. The sample taken for sequencing was blood, either unsorted or a sorted T cell fraction (not recorded which). Receptor source: a male donor with ankylosing spondylitis or in good health (not recorded which). CDR3s include the opening cysteine and the closing phenylalanine or tryptophan. Each record gives: J gene, clone size, V gene, D gene, CDR3 DNA, CDR3 protein. D genes are given only for firm matches. Only part of the rows carry a size: once, few, many, or a class if the clone is expanded.

j_call: TRBJ2-3; clone_size: NA; v_call: TRBV6-2/TRBV6-3; d_call: TRBD2; cdr3_nt: TGTGCCAGCAGTTCGACTAGCGGGGGCCACGATACGCAGTATTTT; cdr3_aa: CASSSTSGGHDTQYF
j_call: TRBJ1-3; clone_size: many; v_call: TRBV5-6; d_call: NA; cdr3_nt: TGTGCCAGCAGCCTGGGACTTAGGAACACCATATATTTT; cdr3_aa: CASSLGLRNTIYF
j_call: TRBJ2-2; clone_size: many; v_call: TRBV7-1; d_call: NA; cdr3_nt: TGTGCCAGCAGCTCCAACACCGGGGAGCTGTTTTTT; cdr3_aa: CASSSNTGELFF
j_call: TRBJ2-7; clone_size: many; v_call: TRBV11-2; d_call: TRBD2; cdr3_nt: TGTGCCAGCAGCTCCCAACTAGCGGTCTCCTACGAGCAGTACTTC; cdr3_aa: CASSSQLAVSYEQYF
j_call: TRBJ2-3; clone_size: NA; v_call: TRBV7-2; d_call: TRBD2; cdr3_nt: TGTGCCAGCAGCCCATGGACTAGCGGGGTCACAGATACGCAGTATTTT; cdr3_aa: CASSPWTSGVTDTQYF
j_call: TRBJ2-7; clone_size: many; v_call: TRBV7-9; d_call: NA; cdr3_nt: TGTGCCAGCAGCTTAGCATTATGGGAAACCTACGAGCAGTACTTC; cdr3_aa: CASSLALWETYEQYF
j_call: TRBJ2-3; clone_size: many; v_call: TRBV20-1; d_call: NA; cdr3_nt: TGCAGTTCCCCGGGAGCGAACACAGATACGCAGTATTTT; cdr3_aa: CSSPGANTDTQYF
j_call: TRBJ2-4; clone_size: many; v_call: TRBV10-1; d_call: NA; cdr3_nt: TGCGCCAGCAGTGATTCCGGGGCCAAAAACATTCAGTACTTC; cdr3_aa: CASSDSGAKNIQYF
j_call: TRBJ2-1; clone_size: many; v_call: TRBV6-4; d_call: NA; cdr3_nt: TGTGCCAGCAGTGACTCGTCATCCACGACAGTCAATGAGCAGTTCTTC; cdr3_aa: CASSDSSSTTVNEQFF
j_call: TRBJ2-5; clone_size: many; v_call: TRBV5-6; d_call: NA; cdr3_nt: TGTGCCAGCAGCTTGAGGGCGGTGGATGGGACCCAGTACTTC; cdr3_aa: CASSLRAVDGTQYF
j_call: TRBJ1-2; clone_size: many; v_call: TRBV2; d_call: NA; cdr3_nt: TGTGCCAGCAGTGACGGGGGGGGCAACTATGGCTACACCTTC; cdr3_aa: CASSDGGGNYGYTF
j_call: TRBJ2-7; clone_size: NA; v_call: TRBV4-2; d_call: NA; cdr3_nt: TGTGCCAGCAGCCAGGAATCCCAGGGCTCCGAGCAGTACTTC; cdr3_aa: CASSQESQGSEQYF
j_call: TRBJ2-2; clone_size: many; v_call: TRBV18; d_call: TRBD1; cdr3_nt: TGTGCCAGCTCACCTCCCGGACAGGCCAACACCGGGGAGCTGTTTTTT; cdr3_aa: CASSPPGQANTGELFF
j_call: TRBJ2-1; clone_size: many; v_call: TRBV20-1; d_call: TRBD2; cdr3_nt: TGCAGTGCTCCTAGCGGGCTCCGCAATGAGCAGTTCTTC; cdr3_aa: CSAPSGLRNEQFF
j_call: TRBJ2-1; clone_size: many; v_call: TRBV7-2; d_call: NA; cdr3_nt: TGTGCCAGCAGTCTTAAGGCTAACAATGAGCAGTTCTTC; cdr3_aa: CASSLKANNEQFF
j_call: TRBJ2-3; clone_size: many; v_call: TRBV30; d_call: TRBD2; cdr3_nt: TGTGCCTGGAGTCTCCCCCAGGTAGCGGGGGGATACACAGATACGCAGTATTTT; cdr3_aa: CAWSLPQVAGGYTDTQYF
j_call: TRBJ2-6; clone_size: many; v_call: TRBV27; d_call: NA; cdr3_nt: TGTGCCAGCAGTTTATCACTCTCTGGGGCCAACGTCCTGACTTTC; cdr3_aa: CASSLSLSGANVLTF
j_call: TRBJ2-1; clone_size: many; v_call: TRBV7-3; d_call: TRBD2; cdr3_nt: TGTGCCAGCAGCCCCCCCGGACTAGCAAACAATGAGCAGTTCTTC; cdr3_aa: CASSPPGLANNEQFF
j_call: TRBJ1-2; clone_size: many; v_call: TRBV28; d_call: NA; cdr3_nt: TGTGCCAGCAGTTCCGCGGGGGAGGGGGTCTATGGCTACACCTTC; cdr3_aa: CASSSAGEGVYGYTF
j_call: TRBJ2-2; clone_size: many; v_call: TRBV11-2; d_call: NA; cdr3_nt: TGTGCCAGCAGTCTCGGGACAAGTAGCACCGGGGAGCTGTTTTTT; cdr3_aa: CASSLGTSSTGELFF
j_call: TRBJ2-5; clone_size: many; v_call: TRBV7-6; d_call: NA; cdr3_nt: TGTGCCAGCAGCACCCTGGAGAGGACCCAGTACTTC; cdr3_aa: CASSTLERTQYF
j_call: TRBJ1-2; clone_size: many; v_call: TRBV12-3/TRBV12-4; d_call: NA; cdr3_nt: TGTGCCAGCAGAGAGGCCGGGACAACGGGGAATGGCTACACCTTC; cdr3_aa: CASREAGTTGNGYTF
j_call: TRBJ2-1; clone_size: many; v_call: TRBV6-2/TRBV6-3; d_call: TRBD2; cdr3_nt: TGTGCCAGCAGGGGAGCGGGGGGGCCTAGCAATGAGCAGTTCTTC; cdr3_aa: CASRGAGGPSNEQFF
j_call: TRBJ1-5; clone_size: many; v_call: TRBV6-2/TRBV6-3; d_call: TRBD1; cdr3_nt: TGTGCCAGCAGTTTTGGGGGACAGGGGGGCGGTCAGCCCCAGCATTTT; cdr3_aa: CASSFGGQGGGQPQHF
j_call: TRBJ1-2; clone_size: many; v_call: TRBV7-8; d_call: NA; cdr3_nt: TGTGCCAGCAGCTTACAGAACTATGGCTACACCTTC; cdr3_aa: CASSLQNYGYTF
j_call: TRBJ1-5; clone_size: many; v_call: TRBV12-2; d_call: NA; cdr3_nt: TGTGCAAGTCGCTTAACGGACAGCGAGGGCAATCAGCCCCAGCATTTT; cdr3_aa: CASRLTDSEGNQPQHF
j_call: TRBJ2-1; clone_size: many; v_call: TRBV3-1; d_call: TRBD2; cdr3_nt: TGTGCCAGCAGCCAAGATGGCCTAGCGGGGGGGTTTAGTGAGCAGTTCTTC; cdr3_aa: CASSQDGLAGGFSEQFF
j_call: TRBJ1-5; clone_size: many; v_call: TRBV28; d_call: NA; cdr3_nt: TGTGCCAGCGGGGGGGCTGGTCAGCCCCAGCATTTT; cdr3_aa: CASGGAGQPQHF
j_call: TRBJ2-5; clone_size: many; v_call: TRBV11-2; d_call: TRBD2; cdr3_nt: TGTGCCAGCAGCCAAATGGGACTAGCGAGAGAGACCCAGTACTTC; cdr3_aa: CASSQMGLARETQYF
j_call: TRBJ2-7; clone_size: NA; v_call: TRBV24-1; d_call: NA; cdr3_nt: TGTGCCACCAGTGATTTGCAGCGCGACAGGCAGTACTTC; cdr3_aa: CATSDLQRDRQYF
j_call: TRBJ2-1; clone_size: many; v_call: TRBV4-3; d_call: NA; cdr3_nt: TGCGCCAGCAGCCAACGAGTGGGGTACGATGAGCAGTTCTTC; cdr3_aa: CASSQRVGYDEQFF
j_call: TRBJ2-3; clone_size: NA; v_call: TRBV7-9; d_call: TRBD1; cdr3_nt: TGTGCCAGCAGCCCCGGGGACAGTAGCACAGATACGCAGTATTTT; cdr3_aa: CASSPGDSSTDTQYF
j_call: TRBJ2-3; clone_size: many; v_call: TRBV29-1; d_call: TRBD2; cdr3_nt: TGCAGCGTTGAAGCGGGGGGGCTGGATACGCAGTATTTT; cdr3_aa: CSVEAGGLDTQYF
j_call: TRBJ1-5; clone_size: many; v_call: TRBV7-8; d_call: NA; cdr3_nt: TGTGCCAGCAGCTTAAGGAGTGGGTATCAGCCCCAGCATTTT; cdr3_aa: CASSLRSGYQPQHF
j_call: TRBJ1-1; clone_size: many; v_call: TRBV4-1; d_call: NA; cdr3_nt: TGCGCCAGCAGCCAAGATGAGGCAGGGTTTACTGAAGCTTTCTTT; cdr3_aa: CASSQDEAGFTEAFF
j_call: TRBJ2-1; clone_size: many; v_call: TRBV20-1; d_call: TRBD1; cdr3_nt: TGCAGTGCTAGACCCCCGGGACAGGAATACAATGAGCAGTTCTTC; cdr3_aa: CSARPPGQEYNEQFF
j_call: TRBJ2-1; clone_size: many; v_call: TRBV7-7; d_call: NA; cdr3_nt: TGTGCTAGCAGCTTGGACCCTGCGAATGAGCAGTTCTTC; cdr3_aa: CASSLDPANEQFF
j_call: TRBJ2-1; clone_size: many; v_call: TRBV20-1; d_call: TRBD1; cdr3_nt: TGCAGTGCTTTTGACCCGGGACAGAACAATGAGCAGTTCTTC; cdr3_aa: CSAFDPGQNNEQFF
j_call: TRBJ1-3; clone_size: many; v_call: TRBV28; d_call: NA; cdr3_nt: TGTGCCAGCAGTTTACCGACAGGATCCTCTGGAAACACCATATATTTT; cdr3_aa: CASSLPTGSSGNTIYF
j_call: TRBJ1-1; clone_size: many; v_call: TRBV25-1; d_call: NA; cdr3_nt: TGTGCCAGCACCCAGGAGGGCTCCGGGTCGTCTGGATTGGGTGAAGCTTTCTTT; cdr3_aa: CASTQEGSGSSGLGEAFF
j_call: TRBJ1-4; clone_size: many; v_call: TRBV27; d_call: NA; cdr3_nt: TGTGCCAGCAGCCGACTGAGCTCTAATGAAAAACTGTTTTTT; cdr3_aa: CASSRLSSNEKLFF
j_call: TRBJ2-1; clone_size: many; v_call: TRBV18; d_call: TRBD1; cdr3_nt: TGTGCCAGCTCACCTTCGGGACAGGCCGAGCAGTTCTTC; cdr3_aa: CASSPSGQAEQFF
j_call: TRBJ2-3; clone_size: many; v_call: TRBV13; d_call: NA; cdr3_nt: TGTGCCAGCAGCTTAGTCTTCCGGAGAGGGGCTAGCACAGATACGCAGTATTTT; cdr3_aa: CASSLVFRRGASTDTQYF
j_call: TRBJ2-3; clone_size: many; v_call: TRBV6-4; d_call: NA; cdr3_nt: TGTGCCAGCAGCCACGGAGTGGGCACAGATACGCAGTATTTT; cdr3_aa: CASSHGVGTDTQYF
j_call: TRBJ1-1; clone_size: many; v_call: TRBV4-1; d_call: TRBD1; cdr3_nt: TGCGCCAGCAGCCAAGGTTGGAGGGGACAGGGCGAAGCTTTCTTT; cdr3_aa: CASSQGWRGQGEAFF
j_call: TRBJ2-2; clone_size: many; v_call: TRBV5-1; d_call: NA; cdr3_nt: TGCGCCAGCAGCACCAGACTTGCCGGGGAGCTGTTTTTT; cdr3_aa: CASSTRLAGELFF
j_call: TRBJ2-2; clone_size: many; v_call: TRBV12-3/TRBV12-4; d_call: NA; cdr3_nt: TGTGCCAGCACAATGAATTTTGGGGGCACCGGGGAGCTGTTTTTT; cdr3_aa: CASTMNFGGTGELFF
j_call: TRBJ1-3; clone_size: many; v_call: TRBV3-1; d_call: NA; cdr3_nt: TGTGCCAGCAGCCCTCAGCTAGGGGGGGGAAACACCATATATTTT; cdr3_aa: CASSPQLGGGNTIYF
j_call: TRBJ2-1; clone_size: many; v_call: TRBV30; d_call: TRBD1; cdr3_nt: TGTGCCTGGAGTAGGGGACAGGGAGGACACAATGAGCAGTTCTTC; cdr3_aa: CAWSRGQGGHNEQFF
j_call: TRBJ2-7; clone_size: many; v_call: TRBV7-8; d_call: NA; cdr3_nt: TGTGCCAGCAGCTTGAGGACAGCGAGCTCCTACGAGCAGTACTTC; cdr3_aa: CASSLRTASSYEQYF
j_call: TRBJ1-1; clone_size: many; v_call: TRBV28; d_call: NA; cdr3_nt: TGTGCCAGCAGTTATTCGGCGATCGAAGCTTTCTTT; cdr3_aa: CASSYSAIEAFF
j_call: TRBJ2-1; clone_size: many; v_call: TRBV14; d_call: NA; cdr3_nt: TGTGCCAGCAGCCAAGTAATGAGCTCCTACAATGAGCAGTTCTTC; cdr3_aa: CASSQVMSSYNEQFF
j_call: TRBJ2-1; clone_size: many; v_call: TRBV4-2; d_call: NA; cdr3_nt: TGTGCCAGTATGGGGGGGGGGCCAGACAATGAGCAGTTCTTC; cdr3_aa: CASMGGGPDNEQFF
j_call: TRBJ1-2; clone_size: many; v_call: TRBV9; d_call: NA; cdr3_nt: TGTGCCAGCAGCGTTGCAGGGAATAACTATGGCTACACCTTC; cdr3_aa: CASSVAGNNYGYTF
j_call: TRBJ2-5; clone_size: many; v_call: TRBV4-2; d_call: NA; cdr3_nt: TGTGCCAGCAGCCAAAATCGAGCGGAGACCCAGTACTTC; cdr3_aa: CASSQNRAETQYF
j_call: TRBJ2-2; clone_size: many; v_call: TRBV3-1; d_call: NA; cdr3_nt: TGTGCCAGCAGCCAAAGACCAGGGTTCGTCGGGGAGCTGTTTTTT; cdr3_aa: CASSQRPGFVGELFF
j_call: TRBJ1-1; clone_size: many; v_call: TRBV5-1; d_call: NA; cdr3_nt: TGCGCCAGCAGCTTGCGCTCGGCAGGGAACACTGAAGCTTTCTTT; cdr3_aa: CASSLRSAGNTEAFF
j_call: TRBJ2-3; clone_size: many; v_call: TRBV4-1; d_call: NA; cdr3_nt: TGCGCCAGCAGCCAATTTGGCGGTCTTACTAGCACAGATACGCAGTATTTT; cdr3_aa: CASSQFGGLTSTDTQYF